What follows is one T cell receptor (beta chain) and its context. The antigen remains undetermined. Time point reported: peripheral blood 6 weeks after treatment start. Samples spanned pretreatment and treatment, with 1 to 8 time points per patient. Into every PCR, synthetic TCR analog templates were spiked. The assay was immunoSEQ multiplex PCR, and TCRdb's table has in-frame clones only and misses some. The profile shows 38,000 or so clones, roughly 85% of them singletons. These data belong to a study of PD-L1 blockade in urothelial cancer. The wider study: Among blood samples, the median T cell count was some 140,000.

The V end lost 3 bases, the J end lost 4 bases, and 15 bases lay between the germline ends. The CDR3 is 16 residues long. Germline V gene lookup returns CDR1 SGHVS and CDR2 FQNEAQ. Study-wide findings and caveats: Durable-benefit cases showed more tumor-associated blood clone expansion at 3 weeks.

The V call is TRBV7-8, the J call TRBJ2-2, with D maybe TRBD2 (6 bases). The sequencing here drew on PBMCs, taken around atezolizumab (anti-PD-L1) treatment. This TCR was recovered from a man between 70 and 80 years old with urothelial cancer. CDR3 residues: CASSFMSVGGTGELFF. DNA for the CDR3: TGTGCCAGCAGCTTCATGTCAGTGGGAGGCACCGGGGAGCTGTTTTTT. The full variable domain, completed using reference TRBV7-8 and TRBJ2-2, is GAGVSQSPRYKVAKRGQDVALRCDPISGHVSLFWYQQALGQGPEFLTYFQNEAQLDKSGLPSDRFFAERPEGSVSTLKIQRTQQEDSAVYLCASSFMSVGGTGELFFGEGSRLTVL.